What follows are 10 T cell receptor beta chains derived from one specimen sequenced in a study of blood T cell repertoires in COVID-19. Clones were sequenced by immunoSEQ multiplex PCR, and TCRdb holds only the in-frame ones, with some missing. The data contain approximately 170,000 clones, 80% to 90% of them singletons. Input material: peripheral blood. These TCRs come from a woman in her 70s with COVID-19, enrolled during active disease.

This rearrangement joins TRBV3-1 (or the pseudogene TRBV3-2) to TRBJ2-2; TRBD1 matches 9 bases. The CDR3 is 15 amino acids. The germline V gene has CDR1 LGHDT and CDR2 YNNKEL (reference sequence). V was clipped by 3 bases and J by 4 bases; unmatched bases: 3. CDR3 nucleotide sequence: TGTGCCAGCAGCCACCGGACAGGGGTCACCGGGGAGCTGTTTTTT. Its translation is CASSHRTGVTGELFF.

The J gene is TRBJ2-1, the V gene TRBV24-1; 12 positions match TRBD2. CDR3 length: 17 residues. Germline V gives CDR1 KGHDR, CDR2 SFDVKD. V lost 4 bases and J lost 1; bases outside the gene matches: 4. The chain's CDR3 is CATSDRLAGVSYNEQFF. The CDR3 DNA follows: TGTGCCACCAGTGACCGACTAGCGGGGGTATCCTACAATGAGCAGTTCTTC.

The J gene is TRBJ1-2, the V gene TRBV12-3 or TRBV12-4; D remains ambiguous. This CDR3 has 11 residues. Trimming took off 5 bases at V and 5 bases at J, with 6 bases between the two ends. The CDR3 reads CASSRGYGYTF. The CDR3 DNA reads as TGTGCCAGCAGTCGGGGATATGGCTACACCTTC.

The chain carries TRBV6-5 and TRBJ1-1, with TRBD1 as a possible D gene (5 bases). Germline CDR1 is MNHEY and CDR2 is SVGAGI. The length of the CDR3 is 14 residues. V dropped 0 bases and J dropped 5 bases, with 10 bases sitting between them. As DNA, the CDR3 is TGTGCCAGCAGTTACTCGATGCCAGGGACTGAAGCTTTCTTT. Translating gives CASSYSMPGTEAFF.

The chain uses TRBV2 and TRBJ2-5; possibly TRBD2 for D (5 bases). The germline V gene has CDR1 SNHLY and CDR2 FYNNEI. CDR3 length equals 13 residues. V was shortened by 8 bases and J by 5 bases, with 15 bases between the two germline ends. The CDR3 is CASVVLRGETQYF. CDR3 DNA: TGTGCCAGCGTCGTCCTAAGAGGGGAGACCCAGTACTTC.

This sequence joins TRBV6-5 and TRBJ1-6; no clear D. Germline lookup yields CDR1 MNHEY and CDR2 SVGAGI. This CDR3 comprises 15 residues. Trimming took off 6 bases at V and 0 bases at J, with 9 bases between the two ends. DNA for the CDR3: TGTGCCAGCAGACTCGGAGGCTCCTATAATTCACCCCTCCACTTT. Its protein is CASRLGGSYNSPLHF.

Written as DNA, the CDR3 is TGTGCCAGTAGCCGCAGGGGGACAGGGGGCAATGAGCAGTTCTTC. Residues: CASSRRGTGGNEQFF. The rearrangement joins TRBV19 to TRBJ2-1; 11 bases match TRBD1. Germline CDR1 LNHDA, CDR2 SQIVND (reference sequence). The CDR3 has 15 residues. The ends lost 6 bases at V and 6 bases at J; junction bases unmatched: 7.

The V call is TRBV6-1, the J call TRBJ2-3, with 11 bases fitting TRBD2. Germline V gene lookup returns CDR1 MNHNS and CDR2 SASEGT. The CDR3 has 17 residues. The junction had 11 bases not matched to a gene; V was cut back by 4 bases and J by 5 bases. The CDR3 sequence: CASSVDRLAGRRDTQYF. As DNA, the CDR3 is TGTGCCAGCAGTGTGGATCGACTAGCGGGACGGCGAGATACGCAGTATTTT.

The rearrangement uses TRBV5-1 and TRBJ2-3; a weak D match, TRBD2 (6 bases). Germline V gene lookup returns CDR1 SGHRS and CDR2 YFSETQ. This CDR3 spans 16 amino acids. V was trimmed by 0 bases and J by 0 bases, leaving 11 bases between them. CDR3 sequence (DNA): TGCGCCAGCAGCTTGGGAATAGCGGCTAGCACAGATACGCAGTATTTT. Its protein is CASSLGIAASTDTQYF.

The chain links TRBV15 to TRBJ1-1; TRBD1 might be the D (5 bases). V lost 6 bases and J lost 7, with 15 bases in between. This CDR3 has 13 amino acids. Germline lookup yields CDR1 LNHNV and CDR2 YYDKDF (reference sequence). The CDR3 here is CATSGAGNGEAFF. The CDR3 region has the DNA TGTGCCACCAGTGGCGCAGGGAACGGTGAAGCTTTCTTT. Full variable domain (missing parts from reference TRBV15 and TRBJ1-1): DAMVIQNPRYQVTQFGKPVTLSCSQTLNHNVMYWYQQKSSQAPKLLFHYYDKDFNNEADTPDNFQSRRPNTSFCFLDIRSPGLGDTAMYLCATSGAGNGEAFFGQGTRLTVV.